The 9 T cell receptor beta chains in this list originate from one sample, sequenced in a study of blood T cells in healthy people across ages. Using a J-beta primer mix together with a sample-barcoded 5' primer, a second PCR was run for about 6 to 12 cycles. TCRdb reprocessed the 5' RACE reads with MiXCR, giving one entry per CDR3 protein. Of about 650,000 distinct CDR3 sequences in the sample, under 65% were seen once. Sequencing used blood. The receptors here all came from a woman of 80 years or more in good health.

The genes are TRBV10-3 and TRBJ2-1, with 9 bases identical to TRBD2. V was clipped by 10 bases and J by 6 bases; unmatched bases: 16. Germline loops: CDR1 ENHRY, CDR2 SYGVKD. This CDR3 spans 16 amino acids. The CDR3 DNA reads as TGTGCCAACTCCCCGGGGCCTAGCGGGGAAGGCAATGAGCAGTTCTTC. Translation gives CANSPGPSGEGNEQFF.

This rearrangement joins TRBV25-1 to TRBJ2-5, with D possibly being TRBD2 (6 bases). The CDR3 is made up of 14 amino acids. Germline lookup yields CDR1 MGHDK and CDR2 SYGVNS. The V end lost 6 bases, the J end lost 4 bases, and 15 bases lay between the germline ends. CDR3 DNA sequence: TGTGCCAGCAGGGAGGGCCCGAGGGGAGAGACCCAGTACTTC. This codes for CASREGPRGETQYF.

This clonotype has ten or more counts. The chain links TRBV6-5 to TRBJ2-2; D is undetermined. V was clipped by 4 bases and J by 1 base, with 7 bases between them. Germline V lookup: CDR1 MNHEY, CDR2 SVGAGI. This CDR3 contains 14 residues. The CDR3 loop reads CASSLQRNTGELFF. CDR3 nucleotides: TGTGCCAGCAGTTTACAAAGGAACACCGGGGAGCTGTTTTTT.

This clonotype came up many times. CDR3 region: CASSRQGLASETQYF. DNA for the CDR3: TGTGCCAGCAGCCGTCAGGGACTAGCATCGGAGACCCAGTACTTC. The genes are TRBV3-1 and TRBJ2-5, with 9 bases aligning to TRBD2. The trim removed 4 bases at V and 5 bases at J, leaving 8 bases unmatched. Germline loops: CDR1 LGHDT, CDR2 YNNKEL (reference sequence). The CDR3 has 15 amino acids.

The V call is TRBV7-2, the J call TRBJ2-3, with D unresolved. The CDR3 covers 15 residues. V lost 5 bases and J lost 4, with 16 bases in between. Germline V gene lookup returns CDR1 SGHTA and CDR2 FQGNSA. The CDR3 coding sequence is TGTGCCAGCAGCCCCGTTGGGCGAACCCCAGATACGCAGTATTTT. Translation gives CASSPVGRTPDTQYF.

This clonotype was recorded many times. This chain uses TRBV20-1 with TRBJ2-7, with D hard to call. V was shortened by 3 bases and J by 2 bases, with 17 bases between the two germline ends. The germline CDR1 and CDR2 sequences are DFQATT and SNEGSKA (reference sequence). The CDR3 sequence is 15 residues long. CDR3 coding DNA: TGCAGTGCTAGGGCCCAGCTGGTCCTCACCTACGAGCAGTACTTC. It translates to CSARAQLVLTYEQYF.

V is TRBV6-2 or TRBV6-3 and J is TRBJ2-1; D is perhaps TRBD2 (5 bases). Germline values: CDR1 MNHEY, CDR2 SVGEGT. Trimming removed 5 bases at V and 0 bases at J, with 11 bases between. This CDR3 comprises 15 residues. The chain's CDR3 is CASSGRAVSYNEQFF. In DNA, the CDR3 is TGTGCCAGCAGTGGGCGGGCAGTCTCCTACAATGAGCAGTTCTTC.

The gene calls are TRBV2 and TRBJ2-3, with TRBD2 matching over 14 bases. With 3 bases clipped from V and 7 bases from J, the junction kept 3 bases outside the gene matches. The CDR3 extends over 15 amino acids. Germline V CDR1 and CDR2: SNHLY, FYNNEI. DNA for the CDR3: TGTGCCAGCAGTGAGACTAGCGGGGGGGCAAATACGCAGTATTTT. It specifies CASSETSGGANTQYF.

This clonotype was counted many times. Given a much more abundant clone one base away, this may be a read error. The V call is TRBV6-6, the J call TRBJ2-3; D ambiguous. The ends were cut back, 2 bases at V and 2 bases at J, with 11 bases in the middle. Germline CDR1 reads MNHNY; CDR2 reads SVGAGI (reference sequence). The CDR3 runs to 15 residues. Here the CDR3 DNA reads TGTGCCAGCAGTTACCCAGGAATAGCCACAGATACGCAGTATTTT. This sequence encodes CASSYPGIATDTQYF.